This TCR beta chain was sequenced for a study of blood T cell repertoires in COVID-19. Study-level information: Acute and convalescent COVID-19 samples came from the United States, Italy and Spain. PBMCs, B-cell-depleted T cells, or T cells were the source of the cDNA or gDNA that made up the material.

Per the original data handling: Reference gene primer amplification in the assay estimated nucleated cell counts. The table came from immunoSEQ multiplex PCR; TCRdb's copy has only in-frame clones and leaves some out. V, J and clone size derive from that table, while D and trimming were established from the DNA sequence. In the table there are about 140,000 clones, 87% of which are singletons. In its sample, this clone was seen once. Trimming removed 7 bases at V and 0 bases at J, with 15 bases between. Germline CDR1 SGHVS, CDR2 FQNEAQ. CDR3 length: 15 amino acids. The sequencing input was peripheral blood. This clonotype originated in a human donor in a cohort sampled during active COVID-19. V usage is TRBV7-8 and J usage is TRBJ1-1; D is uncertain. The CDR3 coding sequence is TGTGCCAGCAACCCCGTAGGACTGTTGAACACTGAAGCTTTCTTT. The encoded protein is CASNPVGLLNTEAFF.